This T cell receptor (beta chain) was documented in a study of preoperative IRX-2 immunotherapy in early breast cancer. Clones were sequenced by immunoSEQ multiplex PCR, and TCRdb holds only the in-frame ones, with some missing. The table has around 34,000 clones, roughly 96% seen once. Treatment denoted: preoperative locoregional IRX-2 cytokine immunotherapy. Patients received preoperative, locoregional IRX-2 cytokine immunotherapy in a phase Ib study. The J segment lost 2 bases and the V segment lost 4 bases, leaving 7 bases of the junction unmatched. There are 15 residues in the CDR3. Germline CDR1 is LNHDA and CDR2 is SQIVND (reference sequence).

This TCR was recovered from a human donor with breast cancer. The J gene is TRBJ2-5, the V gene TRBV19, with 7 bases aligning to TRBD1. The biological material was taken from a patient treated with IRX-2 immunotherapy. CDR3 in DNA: TGTGCCAGTAGTAGGACAGGAAAGGAACAAGAGACCCAGTACTTC. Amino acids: CASSRTGKEQETQYF.